This T cell receptor beta chain was profiled in a study of blood T cell repertoires in COVID-19. The wider study: Samples taken during acute and convalescent COVID-19 were collected in the United States, Italy and Spain.

In the original processing: Amplification from reference gene primers served as the basis for estimated nucleated cell counts. Assay used: immunoSEQ multiplex PCR; TCRdb lists only in-frame clones, some missing. Clonal size and the V and J genes are those of that table, whereas D and trimming came from the DNA. Seen here are about 150,000 clones, 70% to 80% observed once, and the top ten hold approximately 11%. Trimming pared 5 bases from V and 8 bases from J, leaving 18 bases between. Germline CDR1 reads LGHDT; CDR2 reads YNNKEL (reference sequence). CDR3 length equals 15 residues. The V call is TRBV3-1 (or the pseudogene TRBV3-2), the J call TRBJ1-4, with D possibly being TRBD1 (5 bases). The sequence was collected from a man in his fifties or sixties who had recovered from COVID-19. The sequenced material came from peripheral blood. CDR3 bases: TGTGCCAGCAGCGGCTCTACGGGGGGGAGGGAAAAACTGTTTTTT. Protein product: CASSGSTGGREKLFF.